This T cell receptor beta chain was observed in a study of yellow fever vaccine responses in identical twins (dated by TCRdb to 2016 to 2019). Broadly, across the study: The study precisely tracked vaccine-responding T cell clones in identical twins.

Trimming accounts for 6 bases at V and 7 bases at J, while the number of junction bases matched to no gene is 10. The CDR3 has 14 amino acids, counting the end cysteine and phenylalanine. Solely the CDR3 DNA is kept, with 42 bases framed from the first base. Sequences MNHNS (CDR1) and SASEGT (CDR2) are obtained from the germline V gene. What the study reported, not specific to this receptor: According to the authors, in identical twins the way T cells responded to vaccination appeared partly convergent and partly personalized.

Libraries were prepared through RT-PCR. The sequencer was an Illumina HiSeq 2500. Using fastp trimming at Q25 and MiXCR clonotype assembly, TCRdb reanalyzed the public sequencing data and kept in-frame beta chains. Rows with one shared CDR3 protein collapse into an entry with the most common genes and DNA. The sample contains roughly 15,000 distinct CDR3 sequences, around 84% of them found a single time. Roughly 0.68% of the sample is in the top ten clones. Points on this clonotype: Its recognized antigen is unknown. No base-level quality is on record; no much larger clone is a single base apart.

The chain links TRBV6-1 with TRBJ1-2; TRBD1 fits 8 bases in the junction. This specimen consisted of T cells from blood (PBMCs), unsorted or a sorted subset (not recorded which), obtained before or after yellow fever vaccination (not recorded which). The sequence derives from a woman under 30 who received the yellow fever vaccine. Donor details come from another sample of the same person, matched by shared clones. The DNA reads TGTGCCAGCAGCACCCAGGGGGCGCCCGGTGGCTACACCTTC. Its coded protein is CASSTQGAPGGYTF.